This T cell receptor beta chain was identified in a study of blood T cell repertoires in COVID-19. Study summary: Italy, Spain and the United States were the sources of the convalescent and acute COVID-19 samples. From T cells, B-cell-depleted T cells, or PBMCs came the material, which was cDNA or gDNA.

Methods used by the authors: From reference gene primer amplification, estimates of nucleated cell counts were derived. This table comes from immunoSEQ multiplex PCR, and its TCRdb copy is limited to in-frame clones, with some not included. V, J and clone size were drawn from that table, and D and trimming were deduced from the DNA. The repertoire holds about 79,000 clones, about 90% seen once, with roughly 4.4% in the top ten. CDR3 length: 17 residues. Trimming shortened V by 5 bases and J by 4 bases, and 22 bases separated the two germline ends. Per the germline V gene, CDR1 is MNHEY and CDR2 is SVGEGT.

The sequenced sample consisted of peripheral blood. This receptor was taken from a man aged 45-60 years with active COVID-19. The chain has TRBV6-2 or TRBV6-3 and TRBJ2-3; a weak D match, TRBD1 (6 bases). The CDR3 nucleotides read TGTGCCAGCAGTACATCGCCGAGACCTGGGGGCCCAGATACGCAGTATTTT. It yields the protein CASSTSPRPGGPDTQYF.